The present T cell receptor (beta chain) was sequenced within a study of cytomegalovirus exposure and HLA in healthy donors. Produced via immunoSEQ multiplex PCR; TCRdb's table is partial and in-frame only. The sample lists some 110,000 clones, about 82% seen once, with around 5% in the top ten. General study points: Most TCR sequences proved rare, with some public TCRs found in many donors. Confirmation in vitro established that a few CMV-associated chains were specific for CMV antigens. Researchers counted around 180 TCR beta chains as cytomegalovirus-associated. In a later analysis, first-cohort TCR clusters were found to tend to co-occur in the 95 to 150 validation repertoires.

Note on this clone: The antigen remains undetermined.

Trimming pared 4 bases from V and 5 bases from J, leaving 12 bases between. In germline, CDR1 is SGDLS, CDR2 YYNGEE. The CDR3 has 13 amino acids. The sequenced material came from PBMCs. The TCR comes from a man between 18 and 35 years old in good health and CMV-seronegative. The chain combines TRBV9 with TRBJ1-1, with D maybe TRBD1 (5 bases). CDR3 in amino acids: CASSPLGGTEAFF. Here the CDR3 DNA reads TGTGCCAGCAGCCCCTTGGGGGGTACTGAAGCTTTCTTT.